Below, one T cell receptor beta chain is given with its context. Its antigen remains unknown. The data were obtained in a study of shared clonotypes between healthy human individuals. Germline V CDR1 and CDR2: MGHDK, SYGVNS. V was clipped by 8 bases and J by 4 bases, with 16 bases between them. This CDR3 has 14 amino acids. Some clones are missing from TCRdb's copy, which holds only in-frame ones; the method was immunoSEQ multiplex PCR. The sample records some 690,000 clones, about 90% being singletons. Findings and limits, study-wide: Inspection by rarefaction showed sorted-subset sequencing to be incomplete despite large depth.

This clonotype originated in a man in his late teens or twenties in good health. Some clones in this sample may be carry-over from other donors' samples. The chain carries TRBV25-1 and TRBJ2-3, with D possibly being TRBD1 or TRBD2 (5 bases each). The material sequenced was memory CD8+ T cells from PBMCs. Subset described: CD45RO+ cells pooled with CCR7-negative TemRA cells. The CDR3 sequence is CASSGPSGADTQYF. The CDR3 nucleotides are TGTGCCAGCTCGGGACCCTCCGGGGCAGATACGCAGTATTTT. The whole variable domain, remainder taken from reference TRBV25-1 and TRBJ2-3, is EADIYQTPRYLVIGTGKKITLECSQTMGHDKMYWYQQDPGMELHLIHYSYGVNSTEKGDLSSESTVSRIRTEHFPLTLESARPSHTSQYLCASSGPSGADTQYFGPGTRLTVL.